The 26 T cell receptor beta chains below all came from one sample that was sequenced in a study of CD8 T cells in ankylosing spondylitis. TCRdb reanalysed the 5' RACE reads using MiXCR and keeps one entry per CDR3 protein. The sample has about 42,000 distinct CDR3 sequences, 4% seen once; the top ten hold approximately 4%. The sample comprised blood, either unsorted or a sorted T cell fraction (not recorded which). These receptor sequences come from a female donor with ankylosing spondylitis or in good health (not recorded which).

This clonotype was observed many times. This chain uses TRBV9 with TRBJ2-1; 8 bases match TRBD1. CDR1 SGDLS and CDR2 YYNGEE come from the germline V gene. CDR3 length equals 15 residues. The J segment lost 7 bases and the V segment lost 1 base, leaving 7 bases of the junction unmatched. The CDR3 here is CASSVRQGAGNEQFF. CDR3 sequence (DNA): TGTGCCAGCAGCGTAAGGCAGGGGGCAGGAAATGAGCAGTTCTTC.

This clonotype was detected ten times or more. The chain recombines TRBV9 with TRBJ2-2; TRBD2 aligns across 8 bases. With 4 bases clipped from V and 4 bases from J, the junction kept 6 bases outside the gene matches. CDR1 and CDR2 (germline): SGDLS, YYNGEE. This CDR3 comprises 15 residues. CDR3 region: CASSPSGGITGELFF. CDR3 bases: TGTGCCAGCAGCCCAAGCGGGGGAATCACCGGGGAGCTGTTTTTT.

This clonotype was seen at least ten times. The chain combines TRBV9 with TRBJ2-3, with a possible D match to TRBD2 (6 bases). Germline V gene lookup returns CDR1 SGDLS and CDR2 YYNGEE. CDR3 size: 14 residues. Trimming pared 4 bases from V and 0 bases from J, leaving 9 bases between. The CDR3 region is CASSTGGSTDTQYF. CDR3 nucleotides: TGTGCCAGCAGCACCGGGGGAAGCACAGATACGCAGTATTTT.

This clonotype has at least ten counts. J is TRBJ1-2 and V is TRBV9; D uncertain. The germline V gene has CDR1 SGDLS and CDR2 YYNGEE. The CDR3 totals 14 residues. Trimming took 0 bases from V and 8 from J, leaving 14 bases between them. The DNA of the CDR3 is TGTGCCAGCAGCGTAGGGGGAGCCCCAGGCGGCTACACCTTC. This translates into CASSVGGAPGGYTF.

There are many counts of this clonotype. The rearrangement uses TRBV9 and TRBJ1-4; D gene ambiguous. The germline V and J ends were trimmed by 0 bases and 5 bases, with 8 bases remaining between them. The CDR3 extends over 14 amino acids. CDR1 is SGDLS, CDR2 YYNGEE, per germline. This CDR3 is CASSVGQPNEKLFF. The CDR3 nucleotides are TGTGCCAGCAGCGTAGGGCAGCCCAATGAAAAACTGTTTTTT.

This clonotype was recorded at least ten times. The chain combines TRBV9 with TRBJ1-1, with TRBD1 matching 7 bases. This CDR3 region has 17 residues. Germline V gives CDR1 SGDLS, CDR2 YYNGEE. The trim removed 0 bases at V and 0 bases at J, leaving 8 bases unmatched. CDR3 protein: CASSVGDRKPLNTEAFF. The CDR3, as DNA: TGTGCCAGCAGCGTAGGGGACAGAAAGCCTTTGAACACTGAAGCTTTCTTT.

The chain has TRBV9 and TRBJ2-5; no clear D gene. The CDR3 has 14 amino acids. The V and J ends lost 4 bases and 1 base respectively, with 11 bases between them. Germline assignment: CDR1 SGDLS and CDR2 YYNGEE. Here the CDR3 reads CASSLTVVQETQYF. DNA of the CDR3: TGTGCCAGCAGCTTGACCGTAGTCCAAGAGACCCAGTACTTC.

This clonotype has a count of ten or more. The chain employs TRBV9 and TRBJ2-7; 11 bases match TRBD2. Germline loops: CDR1 SGDLS, CDR2 YYNGEE. Trimming at V came to 0 bases and at J to 6 bases, leaving 2 bases not matched to a gene. The CDR3 loop spans 14 amino acids. CDR3 DNA sequence: TGTGCCAGCAGCGTAGAAACTAGCGGGGGCGAGCAGTACTTC. This gives the protein CASSVETSGGEQYF.

There are many counts of this clonotype. J is TRBJ2-7 and V is TRBV9; D possibly corresponds to TRBD2 (6 bases). CDR1 and CDR2 from the germline V gene are SGDLS and YYNGEE. The CDR3 runs to 16 residues. V shed 0 bases and J shed 2 bases, with 15 bases lying between them. DNA for the CDR3: TGTGCCAGCAGCGTAGGGGTACGTGCGGGGCCCTACGAGCAGTACTTC. Protein sequence: CASSVGVRAGPYEQYF.

This clonotype was counted many times. The V and J genes are TRBV9 and TRBJ2-1; 7 nucleotides match TRBD1. The CDR3 is made up of 15 amino acids. Germline lookup yields CDR1 SGDLS and CDR2 YYNGEE. V lost 2 bases to trimming and J lost 8 bases; unmatched junction nucleotides: 10. CDR3 loop: CASSVDRAHFDEQFF. CDR3 in DNA: TGTGCCAGCAGCGTCGACAGGGCCCATTTCGATGAGCAGTTCTTC.

This clonotype was detected many times. This rearrangement joins TRBV9 to TRBJ1-2; unclear D gene. Deletions cut 0 bases from V and 1 base from J, with 10 bases between. The germline CDR1 and CDR2 sequences are SGDLS and YYNGEE. The CDR3 length is 15 residues. CDR3 DNA sequence: TGTGCCAGCAGCGTAGAGGCACACTTTAACTATGGCTACACCTTC. Amino acid sequence: CASSVEAHFNYGYTF.

This clonotype has a count of ten or more. V gene TRBV9 combines with J gene TRBJ2-3, with TRBD1 matching over 7 bases. Trimming removed 2 bases from V and 0 bases from J; junction bases left unmatched: 6. CDR3 length: 16 amino acids. Germline CDR1 reads SGDLS; CDR2 reads YYNGEE. CDR3 sequence reads: CASSVGTDSSTDTQYF. Here the CDR3 DNA reads TGTGCCAGCAGCGTGGGGACAGACTCTAGCACAGATACGCAGTATTTT.

This clonotype was seen at least ten times. The DNA of the CDR3 is TGTGCCAGCAGCCCCAACCCTAGCGGGGGGATCATTCAGTACTTC. Amino acids: CASSPNPSGGIIQYF. V usage is TRBV9 and J usage is TRBJ2-4; 11 bases are shared with TRBD2. This CDR3 is 15 amino acids long. CDR1 SGDLS and CDR2 YYNGEE come from the germline V gene. V shed 4 bases and J 9 bases; nucleotides not matched to a gene: 9.

In this sample, this clonotype turned up many times. This chain links TRBV9 with TRBJ1-1; D not certain. Germline V gene lookup returns CDR1 SGDLS and CDR2 YYNGEE. The V gene lost 0 bases and the J gene lost 0 bases, with 12 bases spanning the gap. The CDR3 consists of 16 residues. Here the CDR3 reads CASSVGVQLMNTEAFF. The CDR3 coding sequence is TGTGCCAGCAGCGTAGGTGTCCAGTTAATGAACACTGAAGCTTTCTTT.

CDR3: CASSTGNGWETQYF. The CDR3 DNA is TGTGCCAGCAGTACAGGGAACGGGTGGGAGACCCAGTACTTC. The rearrangement joins TRBV9 to TRBJ2-5; D is possibly TRBD1 (6 bases). CDR1 is SGDLS and CDR2 is YYNGEE in the germline V gene. This CDR3 comprises 14 residues. The V end lost 5 bases, the J end lost 5 bases, and 16 bases lay between the germline ends. Combining the CDR3 with reference TRBV9 and TRBJ2-5 gives the whole variable domain DSGVTQTPKHLITATGQRVTLRCSPRSGDLSVYWYQQSLDQGLQFLIQYYNGEERAKGNILERFSAQQFPDLHSELNLSSLELGDSALYFCASSTGNGWETQYFGPGTRLLVL.

This clonotype appeared many times. This chain connects TRBV9 to TRBJ1-1, with 9 bases aligning to TRBD1. The V and J ends lost 4 bases and 6 bases, in that order; junction bases with no gene match: 13. The CDR3 sequence is 16 residues long. Germline-derived CDR1 and CDR2 are SGDLS and YYNGEE. This CDR3 is CASSSGQGLGRAEAFF. DNA of the CDR3: TGTGCCAGCAGCTCGGGACAGGGACTGGGGAGGGCTGAAGCTTTCTTT.

This clonotype came up a few times. This sequence joins TRBV6-7 and TRBJ1-4; a weak D match, TRBD1 (6 bases). TRBV6-7 has ORF status, its function being uncertain. This CDR3 contains 18 residues. The germline V and J ends were trimmed by 5 bases and 2 bases, with 21 bases remaining between them. CDR3 in amino acids: CASSPGGQFRWTNEKLFF. DNA for the CDR3: TGTGCCAGCAGTCCCGGCGGACAGTTTAGATGGACTAATGAAAAACTGTTTTTT.

This clonotype came up many times. V usage is TRBV9 and J usage is TRBJ1-1; D might be TRBD1 (5 bases). The germline CDR1 and CDR2 sequences are SGDLS and YYNGEE. Trimming pared 0 bases from V and 2 bases from J, leaving 11 bases between. The CDR3 has 15 amino acids. CDR3 coding DNA: TGTGCCAGCAGCGTAGATGGGGGACTTAACACTGAAGCTTTCTTT. Its translation is CASSVDGGLNTEAFF. Supplemented by reference TRBV9 and TRBJ1-1, the full variable domain reads DSGVTQTPKHLITATGQRVTLRCSPRSGDLSVYWYQQSLDQGLQFLIQYYNGEERAKGNILERFSAQQFPDLHSELNLSSLELGDSALYFCASSVDGGLNTEAFFGQGTRLTVV.

This clonotype has a count of ten or more. The J gene is TRBJ1-4, the V gene TRBV9; D call uncertain. Germline V gene data show CDR1 as SGDLS and CDR2 as YYNGEE. Between the trimmed V and J ends, which lost 3 bases and 4 bases, there was a span of 16 bases. CDR3 length equals 16 residues. CDR3 DNA sequence: TGTGCCAGCAGCGAAGCCCTCCGAGGGAGTAATGAAAAACTGTTTTTT. This sequence encodes CASSEALRGSNEKLFF.

This sequence joins TRBV6-1 and TRBJ2-5, with 8 bases fitting TRBD2. V shed 9 bases, J shed 2 bases, and the junction held 8 bases outside the gene matches. CDR1 and CDR2 (germline): MNHNS, SASEGT. The CDR3 totals 14 residues. The CDR3 region is CARRRAGGQETQYF. The CDR3 nucleotides are TGTGCCAGACGCCGTGCGGGGGGACAAGAGACCCAGTACTTC.

This clonotype came up many times. The chain links TRBV9 to TRBJ1-3; no reliable D call. Trimming stripped 0 bases from V and 2 bases from J, with 9 bases between. The CDR3 consists of 15 residues. CDR1 SGDLS and CDR2 YYNGEE come from the germline V gene. In nucleotides, the CDR3 is TGTGCCAGCAGCGTAGATCGCAGTCCTGGAAACACCATATATTTT. Amino acid sequence: CASSVDRSPGNTIYF.

A single count supports this clonotype. This chain uses TRBV9 with TRBJ2-2; a weak D match, TRBD1 (5 bases). V gave up 2 bases and J gave up 2 bases, with 10 bases separating them. CDR1 and CDR2 from the germline V gene are SGDLS and YYNGEE. The length of the CDR3 is 15 residues. The chain's CDR3 is CASSVTGSNTGELFF. In DNA form, the CDR3 reads TGTGCCAGCAGCGTTACAGGTTCCAACACCGGGGAGCTGTTTTTT. The full variable domain, its missing parts supplied by reference TRBV9 and TRBJ2-2, is DSGVTQTPKHLITATGQRVTLRCSPRSGDLSVYWYQQSLDQGLQFLIQYYNGEERAKGNILERFSAQQFPDLHSELNLSSLELGDSALYFCASSVTGSNTGELFFGEGSRLTVL.

This clonotype was counted at least ten times. The chain has TRBV9 and TRBJ2-2, with D possibly matching TRBD2 (6 bases). Germline CDR1 and CDR2: SGDLS and YYNGEE. CDR3 length: 15 residues. The ends were cut back, 2 bases at V and 7 bases at J, with 15 bases in the middle. The DNA of the CDR3 is TGTGCCAGCAGCGTTTTAACTAGCACGGGCGGGGAGCTGTTTTTT. Translation: CASSVLTSTGGELFF.

Concerning this clonotype: A much larger clone differs by one base, so this may be a read error. The chain uses TRBV9 and TRBJ2-5, with 9 nucleotides matching TRBD2. This CDR3 region has 15 residues. From germline, CDR1 is SGDLS and CDR2 YYNGEE. V shed 0 bases and J 5 bases; nucleotides not matched to a gene: 5. CDR3 DNA sequence: TGTGCCAGCAGCGTAGCTGCGGGGGGGAGGGAGACCCAGTACTTC. Its protein is CASSVAAGGRETQYF.

This clonotype was picked up many times. This rearrangement joins TRBV9 to TRBJ2-1; a possible D gene is TRBD2 (5 bases). V was clipped by 4 bases and J by 5 bases, with 10 bases between them. Germline V CDR1 and CDR2: SGDLS, YYNGEE. The CDR3 is 13 residues long. The CDR3 DNA reads TGTGCCAGCAGCCTGACCGGGGACAATGAGCAGTTCTTC. It yields the protein CASSLTGDNEQFF.

This clonotype was observed many times. The V and J genes are TRBV9 and TRBJ2-7; D not resolved. Germline V gene lookup returns CDR1 SGDLS and CDR2 YYNGEE. V was cut by 0 bases and J by 4 bases, with 11 bases left in between. There are 14 residues in the CDR3. In DNA, the CDR3 is TGTGCCAGCAGCGTAGGCTTTGGGGTTTACGAGCAGTACTTC. This gives the protein CASSVGFGVYEQYF.